This paragraph covers one TCR beta chain sequence. Its antigen remains unidentified. This sample is drawn from a study of cytomegalovirus exposure and HLA in healthy donors. The primer mix had 60 Vbeta and 13 Jbeta primers. Clones were read by immunoSEQ multiplex PCR, and TCRdb kept only the in-frame ones, dropping some. The table includes 190,000 or so clones, 75% to 85% detected once. The CDR3 runs 13 residues. The V and J ends lost 2 bases and 6 bases respectively, with 11 bases between them. CDR1 and CDR2 (germline): GTSNPN, SVGIG (reference sequence). General observations from the study: In a later analysis, a missense DCLRE1C variant was linked to TCR beta V- and J-gene trimming.

This chain uses TRBV30 with TRBJ1-5; a weak D match, TRBD1 (6 bases). This clonotype was obtained from a woman aged 45 to 65 in good health and CMV-seropositive. The specimen was PBMCs. CDR3 coding DNA: TGTGCCTGGAGTTTAACAGGGTTTCAGCCCCAGCATTTT. It translates to CAWSLTGFQPQHF.